This T cell receptor beta chain is drawn from a study of spatial heterogeneity in lung cancer (dated by TCRdb to between 2018 and 2021). Regarding the research as a whole: Donors were about 70 patients with early-stage, untreated non-small cell lung cancer from the lung TRACERx cohort. Nonsynonymous mutation counts, determined by whole-exome sequencing of tumor tissue, were related to TCR repertoire features. The study quantitatively compared TCR alpha and beta repertoires across multiple tumor regions, matched nontumor lung and blood in non-small cell lung cancer. Beta-chain transcripts were consistently detected in greater numbers than alpha-chain transcripts, which likely reflected higher beta-chain transcript abundance. In the raw uncorrected reads, each unique combination of TCR and UMI appeared more than ten times on average. At surgery, about 210 tumor regions, around 68 matched nontumor lung samples and 56 PBMC samples were TCR-sequenced for both alpha and beta chains. Follow-up PBMC samples were sequenced whenever available, with the median time to follow-up being two to three years after resection.

On the study overall, not on this receptor specifically: Comparisons of baseline and follow-up blood repertoires included only about 15 patients. Ubiquitous expanded tumor TCRs were detected in blood more often at tumor resection than at routine follow-up. Confirming at a functional level the hypothesis that regional TCRs recognize regional mutations was considered to require additional single-cell paired TCR alpha and beta sequencing.

Libraries came from 5' RACE. TCRdb records NextSeq 500 as the sequencer. To allow correction of PCR and sequencing errors, the TCR library protocol tagged every TCR cDNA molecule with a unique molecular identifier. Concerning the study's data processing: TCR identification, UMI-based error correction and CDR3 extraction were all carried out with Decombinator tools. Expanded TCRs were defined as those above a frequency of 2 per 1,000, corresponding to the top 1% of the tumor frequency distribution. Each repertoire was subsampled 100 times to 5,000 TCRs, after which Renyi diversity was computed with the R vegan package. To build CDR3 similarity networks, amino acid triplet string-kernel similarity was used, and CDR3s were connected when their pairwise similarity was above 0.82. TCRdb reprocessing: public reads trimmed at Q25 with fastp, clones called with MiXCR, in-frame beta chains kept. For every CDR3 protein sequence, its rows merge into one entry that carries the most common genes and DNA. It is TCRdb's table, rather than the study itself, that gives the V and J calls and clone size. This sample comprises some 16,000 distinct CDR3 sequences, 19% of them detected only once. 6.2% of the sample is taken by the ten largest.

This clonotype counts as medium-sized (0.01 to 0.1%). Its antigen is not yet known. No quality values exist for individual bases; no much larger clone is one base distant. V sheds 1 base and J sheds 2 bases, leaving 5 bases between their ends. Reading the germline V gene (reference sequence) gives CDR1 SGHAT and CDR2 FQDESV. The cysteine opens and the phenylalanine closes a CDR3 of 13 amino acids. The entry retains the CDR3 DNA only, 39 bases that are in frame from base 1. What the time point label conveys for this sample: blood at routine non-recurrence follow-up after resection. Whole RNA extracted from tumor and nontumor lung tissue, or from cryopreserved PBMC samples, was used for TCR sequencing without cell sorting. Only patients for whom sufficient RNA was available from at least two tumor regions were selected for TCR sequencing.

This sample comprised PBMCs, obtained at follow-up. The receptor comes from a male donor with early-stage non-small cell lung cancer. In this chain, TRBV11-1 is recombined with TRBJ2-5; the D gene cannot be named for sure. The CDR3 region has the sequence CASSLGLQETQYF. Read as DNA, the sequence is TGTGCCAGCAGCTTAGGACTTCAAGAGACCCAGTACTTC. Reference TRBV11-1 and TRBJ2-5 proteins supply the regions before and after the CDR3; the full variable domain is: EAEVAQSPRYKITEKSQAVAFWCDPISGHATLYWYRQILGQGPELLVQFQDESVVDDSQLPKDRFSAERLKGVDSTLKIQPAELGDSAMYLCASSLGLQETQYFGPGTRLLVL.